The TCR beta chain described here comes from a study of blood T cells in healthy people across ages. Study-level points and caveats: Compared with aged donors, long-lived donors showed fewer expanded clones, suggesting selection. As age increased, TCR beta diversity per million T cells fell in a roughly linear fashion.

A second PCR of 7 to 11 cycles used a sample-barcoded 5' primer and a J-beta primer mix. Each cDNA molecule received a tag from a template-switch adaptor that had 12 random nucleotides. TCRdb used MiXCR to reprocess the 5' RACE reads, holding one entry per CDR3 protein. Among 800,000 to 950,000 distinct CDR3 sequences listed, almost 30% were seen once. With 3 bases clipped from V and 8 bases from J, the junction kept 9 bases outside the gene matches. The CDR3 consists of 14 residues. In germline, CDR1 is SGHNT, CDR2 YYREEE (reference sequence). With regard to this clonotype: The antigen is unknown.

The sample was also linked to a second study, of T cells of mothers and their children.

The sample consisted of blood. This clonotype was sampled from a woman aged 40-49 years in good health. The chain carries TRBV5-4 and TRBJ1-1, with 8 bases matching TRBD1. The CDR3 DNA reads as TGTGCCAGCAGCTGGGGGACAGGTATGAGGGAAGCTTTCTTT. Its protein is CASSWGTGMREAFF.